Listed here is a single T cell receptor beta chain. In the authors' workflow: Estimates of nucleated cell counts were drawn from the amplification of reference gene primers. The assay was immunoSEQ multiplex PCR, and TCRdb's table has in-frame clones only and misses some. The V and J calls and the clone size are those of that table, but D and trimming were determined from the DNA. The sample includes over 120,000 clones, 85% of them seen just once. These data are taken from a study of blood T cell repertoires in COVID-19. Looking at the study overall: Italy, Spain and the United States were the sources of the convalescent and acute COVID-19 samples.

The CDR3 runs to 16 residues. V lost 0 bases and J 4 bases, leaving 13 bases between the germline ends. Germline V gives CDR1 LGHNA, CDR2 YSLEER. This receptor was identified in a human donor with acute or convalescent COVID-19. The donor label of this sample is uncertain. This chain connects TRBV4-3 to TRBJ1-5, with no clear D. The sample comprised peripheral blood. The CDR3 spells CASSQDAGSVNQPQHF. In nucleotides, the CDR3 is TGCGCCAGCAGCCAAGATGCGGGGTCCGTTAATCAGCCCCAGCATTTT.